This T cell receptor (beta chain) came from a study of T cells in Graves' hyperthyroidism and ophthalmopathy. From RNA transcripts, TCR beta CDR3 regions were amplified. HTBI primers were the set used in a first-round RT-PCR of the TCR CDR3. From the multiplex PCR reads, TCRdb called clonotypes with MiXCR, one entry per CDR3 protein. The data contain some 620,000 distinct CDR3 sequences, around 16% of them singletons. This clonotype was seen ten or more times. V dropped 8 bases and J dropped 4 bases, with 2 bases sitting between them. The length of the CDR3 is 10 residues. V usage is TRBV12-3 or TRBV12-4 and J usage is TRBJ2-2; unclear D gene. Sequenced: blood. This clonotype originated in a woman aged 30 to 39 with Graves' hyperthyroidism. In DNA, the CDR3 is TGTGCCAGCGGCACCGGGGAGCTGTTTTTT. Amino acids: CASGTGELFF.